Detailed here is one TCR beta chain. Antigen: not known. Data came from immunoSEQ multiplex PCR; TCRdb stores just in-frame clones and leaves some out. The table shows more than 140,000 clones, with under 95% occurring only once. The data originate from a study of T cell responses to AZD1222 COVID-19 vaccine. The CDR3 extends over 16 amino acids. V gave up 2 bases and J gave up 6 bases; unmatched junction bases: 12. Per the germline V gene, CDR1 is MNHNY and CDR2 is SVGAGI (reference sequence). Study-wide points: Spike-wide vaccine-associated CD4 TCRs dominated at 160-218 and 743-854. A rise in Spike-specific TCR breadth and depth followed two AZD1222 doses.

The receptor's source is an adult in good health. This chain joins TRBV6-6 and TRBJ1-2; 7 bases are shared with TRBD1. The sequenced sample was peripheral blood, obtained on day 0 of AZD1222 vaccination. The CDR3 nucleotides are TGTGCCAGCAGTTACGGCCCCGGGACAGTACTCCATGGCTACACCTTC. Translating gives CASSYGPGTVLHGYTF.